One T cell receptor (beta chain) is described in this entry. These data are taken from a study of blood T cell repertoires in COVID-19. Sequenced by immunoSEQ multiplex PCR; TCRdb stores in-frame clones only, minus some. The profile shows approximately 350,000 clones, 80% to 90% of them singletons. This CDR3 comprises 17 residues. Germline V CDR1 and CDR2: MNHNS, SASEGT. V dropped 2 bases and J dropped 0 bases, with 14 bases sitting between them. The chain uses TRBV6-1 and TRBJ2-1; D uncertain. The TCR sequence derives from a woman aged 50 to 65 with COVID-19, enrolled during active disease. Sample: peripheral blood. The CDR3 DNA reads as TGTGCCAGCAGTGAAAGAAGGCGAAGGAGCTCCTACAATGAGCAGTTCTTC. Amino acid sequence: CASSERRRRSSYNEQFF.